This T cell receptor (beta chain) is from a study of shared clonotypes between healthy human individuals. V lost 7 bases and J lost 8; bases outside the gene matches: 16. The CDR3 contains 15 residues. Germline V CDR1 and CDR2: MDHEN, SYDVKM. Findings and limits, study-wide: Blood was the sole source, and tissue repertoires probably differ.

The sorted-subset replicate PCRs were given roughly 190 ng DNA, which is tens of thousands of T cell genomes. The assay was immunoSEQ multiplex PCR, and TCRdb's table has in-frame clones only and misses some. The table has about 1 million clones, about 75% seen once. The count of this clone is one. Its antigen remains unknown. This chain connects TRBV28 to TRBJ1-2; 7 nucleotides align to TRBD1. Sequenced material: memory CD4+ T cells sorted from blood. Subset described: CD45RA-negative fraction. This receptor was identified in a man between 18 and 29 years old in good health. This chain's CDR3 is CASILTGAPVSGYTF. Here the CDR3 DNA reads TGTGCCAGCATTCTCACAGGGGCTCCCGTTAGCGGCTACACCTTC.